The 4 T cell receptor beta chains listed next were all sequenced from one sample in a study of control samples from healthy donors and cancer patients. This table comes from immunoSEQ multiplex PCR, and its TCRdb copy is limited to in-frame clones, with some not included. The profile shows tens of thousands of clones, less than 90% of them singletons. Specimen: blood. The source is a woman aged 70 to 79 in good health.

V and J are TRBV30 and TRBJ1-1, with D possibly being TRBD1 (5 bases). The CDR3 has 14 amino acids. The V gene's germline CDR1 is GTSNPN and CDR2 SVGIG (reference sequence). With 2 bases removed from V and 0 bases from J, the gap between germline ends came to 10 bases. The CDR3: CAWSTGHLNTEAFF. CDR3 DNA: TGTGCCTGGAGTACAGGTCACCTGAACACTGAAGCTTTCTTT.

This clone has only a few counts. The genes are TRBV2 and TRBJ1-2; unclear D gene. V was cut by 8 bases and J by 8 bases, with 12 bases left in between. The CDR3 runs 11 residues. In germline, CDR1 is SNHLY, CDR2 FYNNEI. The CDR3 sequence: CASGLIKGYTF. DNA for the CDR3: TGTGCCAGCGGCCTAATCAAGGGCTACACCTTC.

This clone has just one count. V and J are TRBV7-3 and TRBJ2-1; the D gene could be TRBD1 or TRBD2 (6 bases each). V dropped 5 bases and J dropped 8 bases, with 19 bases sitting between them. Germline assignment: CDR1 SGHTA and CDR2 FQGTGA. The CDR3 is 15 residues long. This CDR3 is CASSESTGTGDEQFF. DNA for the CDR3: TGTGCCAGCAGCGAATCAACAGGGACGGGAGATGAGCAGTTCTTC.

V usage is TRBV2 and J usage is TRBJ1-4, with D possibly TRBD1 on 5 matching bases. With 0 bases removed from V and 5 bases from J, the gap between germline ends came to 13 bases. Per germline, CDR1 SNHLY and CDR2 FYNNEI. This CDR3 has 16 amino acids. The CDR3, as DNA: TGTGCCAGCAGTGAAGCGCGGGGGTCTCCCAATGAAAAACTGTTTTTT. Its protein product is CASSEARGSPNEKLFF. Together with reference TRBV2 and TRBJ1-4, the CDR3 gives the full variable domain: EPEVTQTPSHQVTQMGQEVILRCVPISNHLYFYWYRQILGQKVEFLVSFYNNEISEKSEIFDDQFSVERPDGSNFTLKIRSTKLEDSAMYFCASSEARGSPNEKLFFGSGTQLSVL.